These 27 T cell receptor beta chains were all obtained from the same sample, sequenced in a study of CD8 T cells in ankylosing spondylitis. TCRdb processed the 5' RACE reads anew with MiXCR; each CDR3 protein has one entry. The repertoire holds approximately 260,000 distinct CDR3 sequences, with 8% to 9.5% as singletons. Sequenced material: blood, either unsorted or a sorted T cell fraction (not recorded which). The receptor source for this set is a male donor with ankylosing spondylitis or in good health (not recorded which).

This chain connects TRBV11-1 to TRBJ2-1; 9 nucleotides agree with TRBD2. The V gene's germline CDR1 is SGHAT and CDR2 FQDESV (reference sequence). Trimming took 5 bases from V and 0 from J; bases not matched to a gene: 14. CDR3 size: 19 residues. This chain's CDR3 is CASSVGLAPARTSYNEQFF. The CDR3 DNA reads as TGTGCCAGCAGCGTGGGACTAGCCCCAGCGCGAACCTCCTACAATGAGCAGTTCTTC.

This clonotype was observed many times. The chain couples TRBV4-1 to TRBJ2-1, with 9 bases identical to TRBD1. V trimming: 0 bases; J trimming: 9 bases; junction bases outside the gene matches: 12. CDR1 and CDR2 (germline): MGHRA, YSYEKL. The CDR3 has 17 residues. The CDR3 loop reads CASSQDQEGTGRREQFF. CDR3 nucleotides: TGCGCCAGCAGCCAAGATCAAGAAGGGACAGGGAGGCGTGAGCAGTTCTTC.

This clonotype appeared many times. The chain employs TRBV12-3 or TRBV12-4 and TRBJ1-3; tentative D call: TRBD1 (5 bases). This CDR3 region has 13 residues. The V end was cut by 5 bases, the J end by 4 bases, with 9 bases between. CDR3 protein: CASSPGFGNTIYF. CDR3 in DNA: TGTGCCAGCAGTCCAGGGTTCGGAAACACCATATATTTT.

There are many counts of this clonotype. This chain connects TRBV20-1 to TRBJ2-6; D unresolved. Trimming stripped 0 bases from V and 2 bases from J, with 2 bases between. Germline V gene data show CDR1 as DFQATT and CDR2 as SNEGSKA (reference sequence). This CDR3 contains 13 residues. CDR3 region: CSARDTGANVLTF. CDR3 bases: TGCAGTGCTAGAGATACTGGGGCCAACGTCCTGACTTTC.

Many counts were recorded for this clonotype. J is TRBJ2-3 and V is TRBV20-1, with TRBD2 matching 12 bases. The CDR3 contains 15 residues. V trimming: 5 bases; J trimming: 0 bases; junction bases outside the gene matches: 3. Germline CDR1 and CDR2: DFQATT and SNEGSKA (reference sequence). CDR3 region: CSAPTSGRSTDTQYF. The CDR3 region has the DNA TGCAGTGCTCCGACTAGCGGGAGAAGCACAGATACGCAGTATTTT.

This clonotype was seen ten or more times. The chain links TRBV7-8 to TRBJ1-6; D is uncertain. V was pared by 1 base and J by 6 bases, with 10 bases between. This CDR3 is 15 amino acids long. Germline V lookup: CDR1 SGHVS, CDR2 FQNEAQ. In DNA form, the CDR3 reads TGTGCCAGCAGCTTAGAAAATCAGCCTAATTCACCCCTCCACTTT. Translated: CASSLENQPNSPLHF.

The sample holds many counts of this clonotype. CDR3 coding DNA: TGTGCCAGCAGCCCGGGGACTAGGGCGGAGACCCAGTACTTC. Translated, it gives CASSPGTRAETQYF. The V and J genes are TRBV9 and TRBJ2-5, with TRBD2 identical over 8 bases. The CDR3 is 14 amino acids. CDR1 is SGDLS, CDR2 YYNGEE, per germline. V was clipped by 4 bases and J by 5 bases; unmatched bases: 7.

The chain recombines TRBV10-3 with TRBJ2-7; possible D gene TRBD1, 6 bases. Per the germline V gene, CDR1 is ENHRY and CDR2 is SYGVKD. Trimming pared 2 bases from V and 2 bases from J, leaving 13 bases between. This CDR3 spans 15 amino acids. The CDR3 DNA is TGTGCCATCAGTGAGAGTTCAGGGGCCCCCTACGAGCAGTACTTC. This sequence encodes CAISESSGAPYEQYF.

The chain couples TRBV12-3 or TRBV12-4 to TRBJ1-5, with 7 bases lining up with TRBD1. The length of the CDR3 is 15 residues. With V trimmed by 7 bases and J by 1 base, 7 bases remained unmatched. The chain's CDR3 is CASKRQGLSNQPQHF. Written as DNA, the CDR3 is TGTGCCAGCAAGCGACAGGGCCTAAGCAATCAGCCCCAGCATTTT.

The chain recombines TRBV7-2 with TRBJ1-3; no definite D call. The CDR3 length is 16 residues. Trimming pared 1 base from V and 2 bases from J, leaving 12 bases between. Germline V gene sequence: CDR1 SGHTA, CDR2 FQGNSA. The CDR3 DNA reads as TGTGCCAGCAGCTTAGGCGGGTGGGGTACTGGAAACACCATATATTTT. Amino acid sequence: CASSLGGWGTGNTIYF.

This clonotype came up many times. The gene calls are TRBV10-3 and TRBJ1-6; D unclear. CDR1 and CDR2 (germline): ENHRY, SYGVKD. The CDR3 runs 14 residues. The ends were cut back, 0 bases at V and 10 bases at J, with 10 bases in the middle. The CDR3, as DNA: TGTGCCATCAGTGAGTCCTCGGACGTCTCACCCCTCCACTTT. Its translation is CAISESSDVSPLHF.

This clonotype has a count of ten or more. This rearrangement joins TRBV11-3 to TRBJ2-1; TRBD2 aligns across 11 bases. Germline CDR1 and CDR2: SGHNT and YENEEA. The V and J ends lost 5 bases and 5 bases, in that order; junction bases with no gene match: 8. The CDR3 totals 16 residues. CDR3 DNA sequence: TGTGCCAGCAGCCCCATACCGGGACTAGCGGACAATGAGCAGTTCTTC. Amino acid sequence: CASSPIPGLADNEQFF.

Ten or more counts support this clonotype. CDR3: CASSQGNRVKQFF. The CDR3 DNA sequence: TGTGCCAGCAGCCAGGGAAACAGGGTAAAGCAGTTCTTC. This chain uses TRBV14 with TRBJ2-1; the D gene is possibly TRBD1 (6 bases). Looked up from germline, CDR1 is SGHDN and CDR2 is FVKESK. Between the trimmed V and J ends, which lost 3 bases and 11 bases, there was a span of 14 bases. The CDR3 sequence is 13 residues long.

V usage is TRBV12-3 or TRBV12-4 and J usage is TRBJ2-6; D is unclear. V lost 8 bases, J lost 0 bases, and 8 bases lay in between. The CDR3 runs to 14 residues. DNA of the CDR3: TGTGCCAGCCGCAGGACCTCTGGGGCCAACGTCCTGACTTTC. Protein: CASRRTSGANVLTF.

This clonotype showed up many times. The CDR3 here is CASSKLAPRTGELFF. As DNA, the CDR3 is TGTGCCAGCAGCAAACTGGCACCGCGGACCGGGGAGCTGTTTTTT. This rearrangement joins TRBV21-1 to TRBJ2-2. TRBV21-1 is labeled a pseudogene. This CDR3 has 15 residues.

V and J are TRBV5-1 and TRBJ2-3; 13 bases align to TRBD2. There are 17 residues in the CDR3. Germline loops: CDR1 SGHRS, CDR2 YFSETQ. Germline trimming cut 1 base from V and 3 bases from J; bases unmatched to any gene: 5. The CDR3 nucleotides are TGCGCCAGCAGCTTGACAGGACTAGCGGGAGTTACAGATACGCAGTATTTT. Protein product: CASSLTGLAGVTDTQYF.

V usage is TRBV7-9 and J usage is TRBJ2-4; either TRBD1 or TRBD2 may supply D (6 bases each). Trimming took off 5 bases at V and 3 bases at J, with 11 bases between the two ends. The CDR3 runs to 14 residues. The germline CDR1 and CDR2 sequences are SEHNR and FQNEAQ (reference sequence). The CDR3 DNA reads as TGTGCCAGCAGCATACAGGGAGGCAAAAACATTCAGTACTTC. The encoded protein is CASSIQGGKNIQYF.

This clonotype was seen at least ten times. The rearrangement links TRBV18 to TRBJ1-5; D call uncertain. CDR1 and CDR2 (germline): KGHSH, LQKENI. The CDR3 is 13 residues long. The V end was cut by 5 bases, the J end by 3 bases, with 8 bases between. In nucleotides, the CDR3 is TGTGCCAGCTCAGCCCAGAACAATCAGCCCCAGCATTTT. This codes for CASSAQNNQPQHF.

This clonotype was seen many times. The DNA for the CDR3 is TGTGCCAGCAGTTACCCGGCTAGCGGCTCCTACAATGAGCAGTTCTTC. Translated: CASSYPASGSYNEQFF. The chain links TRBV6-2 or TRBV6-3 to TRBJ2-1; 7 bases align to TRBD2. The V and J ends lost 2 bases and 0 bases, in that order; junction bases with no gene match: 4. The V gene's germline CDR1 is MNHEY and CDR2 SVGEGT. This CDR3 region has 16 residues.

This clonotype was detected ten times or more. The V and J genes are TRBV27 and TRBJ2-5; D may correspond to TRBD1 or TRBD2 (5 bases each). Trimming removed 4 bases at V and 1 base at J, with 10 bases between. This CDR3 spans 14 amino acids. Germline V lookup: CDR1 MNHEY, CDR2 SMNVEV (reference sequence). The CDR3: CASSWGTAQETQYF. The CDR3 nucleotides are TGTGCCAGCAGTTGGGGGACGGCCCAAGAGACCCAGTACTTC.

This clonotype was seen repeatedly, ten times or more. The chain combines TRBV5-5 with TRBJ2-5; the match to TRBD2 covers 8 bases. CDR1 and CDR2 from the germline V gene are SGHKS and YYEKEE (reference sequence). There are 15 residues in the CDR3. The V gene end was trimmed by 0 bases and the J gene end by 1 base; junction bases not matched to a gene: 2. The CDR3 DNA reads as TGTGCCAGCAGCTTGGGACTAGCGAGCCAAGAGACCCAGTACTTC. This codes for CASSLGLASQETQYF.

In its sample, this clonotype was seen many times. The chain uses TRBV4-2 and TRBJ2-1; 7 bases align to TRBD2. V was clipped by 4 bases and J by 5 bases; unmatched bases: 2. This CDR3 is built from 13 residues. Germline V lookup: CDR1 LGHNA, CDR2 YNFKEQ. In DNA, the CDR3 is TGTGCCAGCAGCCGAGGGACTAACAATGAGCAGTTCTTC. The encoded protein is CASSRGTNNEQFF.

The chain joins TRBV5-6 to TRBJ2-1, with 11 bases identical to TRBD2. Unmatched junction bases numbered 7, after V lost 3 bases and J lost 5 bases. The CDR3 consists of 16 residues. Germline assignment: CDR1 SGHDT and CDR2 YYEEEE. The CDR3 nucleotides read TGTGCCAGCAGCTCCAATAGCGGGAGGGCAAACAATGAGCAGTTCTTC. Its translation: CASSSNSGRANNEQFF.

Regarding this clonotype: Just one base apart from a much larger clone, this may be a read error. The V gene is TRBV6-1, the J gene TRBJ1-2, with 11 bases that match TRBD1. The CDR3 covers 16 residues. The germline V gene encodes CDR1 MNHNS and CDR2 SASEGT. CDR3 nucleotide sequence: TGTGCCAGCAGCGACCAGGGTGGGGACAGGGGGAATGGCTACATCTTC. This sequence encodes CASSDQGGDRGNGYIF.

This clonotype was picked up a small number of times. The V call is TRBV5-6, the J call TRBJ2-4; TRBD1 matches at 7 bases. In germline, CDR1 is SGHDT, CDR2 YYEEEE. V was pared by 4 bases and J by 0 bases, with 7 bases of the junction left unmatched. This CDR3 is 16 amino acids long. The CDR3: CASSGGQRLAKNIQYF. The CDR3 nucleotides read TGTGCCAGCAGCGGGGGACAGCGCTTAGCCAAAAACATTCAGTACTTC.

This clonotype appeared many times. J is TRBJ1-1 and V is TRBV6-5; D perhaps matches TRBD1 (5 bases). The CDR3 covers 12 residues. The germline gives CDR1 MNHEY, CDR2 SVGAGI. Trimming removed 9 bases at V and 1 base at J, with 9 bases between. CDR3 amino acids: CASTDRNTEAFF. CDR3 sequence (DNA): TGTGCCAGTACTGACAGGAACACTGAAGCTTTCTTT.

In its sample, this clonotype was seen many times. The gene calls are TRBV20-1 and TRBJ2-1, with D tentatively TRBD2 (7 bases). The ends were cut back, 6 bases at V and 5 bases at J, with 17 bases in the middle. Germline V lookup: CDR1 DFQATT, CDR2 SNEGSKA (reference sequence). The CDR3 spans 14 residues. The CDR3 is CSAGRGQSNNEQFF. CDR3 DNA sequence: TGCAGTGCCGGGCGGGGGCAAAGCAACAATGAGCAGTTCTTC.